The rows below give T cell receptor beta chains drawn from one sample of a study of vaccination and CD4 T cells after COVID-19. These TCRs' antigens remain unknown. TCRdb fed the PCR reads into MiXCR, producing one record per CDR3 protein. This table has 8,500 to 14,000 distinct CDR3 sequences, approximately 37% appearing once. Sequencing used CD4+ T cells from blood, cultured in vitro. These receptors all stem from a human donor in good health. The CDR3 runs from the conserved cysteine through the conserved F or W. D genes are given only for firm matches. Size values are once, few and many counts, or a class for expanded clones, and some rows have none.

size | J | V | D | DNA | CDR3
. | TRBJ2-7 | TRBV19 | TRBD1 | TGTGCCAGTGGCCAGGGGGCGGGGTACGAGCAGTACTTC | CASGQGAGYEQYF
. | TRBJ2-3 | TRBV11-2 | . | TGTGCCAGCAGCCCCGTTTCGGGTTGGTCGTCCGCGGATACGCAGTATTTT | CASSPVSGWSSADTQYF
. | TRBJ2-5 | TRBV15 | . | TGTGCCACCAGCACCAGGGGCGAGACCCAGTACTTC | CATSTRGETQYF
. | TRBJ1-2 | TRBV7-2 | TRBD1 | TGTGCCAGCAGCCCCGGGACAGGAACCCCCTATGGCTACACCTTC | CASSPGTGTPYGYTF
few | TRBJ2-7 | TRBV12-3/TRBV12-4 | . | TGTGCCAGCAGTTTGGGGGACTCCTACGAGCAGTACTTC | CASSLGDSYEQYF
. | TRBJ2-6 | TRBV6-1 | . | TGTGCCAGCAGTGAATCCCGGGCCTCTGGGGCCAACGTCCTGACTTTC | CASSESRASGANVLTF
. | TRBJ2-2 | TRBV7-6 | TRBD1 | TGTGCCAGCAGCTTAGCGGGGCAGGGGGCCGGGGAGCTGTTTTTT | CASSLAGQGAGELFF
. | TRBJ2-2 | TRBV6-1 | TRBD1 | TGTGCCAGCAACCAGGACAGGGCGGAGACCGGGGAGCTGTTTTTT | CASNQDRAETGELFF
. | TRBJ2-1 | TRBV6-2/TRBV6-3 | TRBD1 | TGTGCCAGCAGTCAGACCCCGGGACAGGGGGCGGATGAGCAGTTCTTC | CASSQTPGQGADEQFF
few | TRBJ2-3 | TRBV10-3 | . | TGTGCCATCAGTGATGGAGGAACGCAGTATTTT | CAISDGGTQYF
. | TRBJ1-1 | TRBV7-3 | . | TGTGCCAGCAGCTTAACGTCTAGGACTGAAGCTTTCTTT | CASSLTSRTEAFF
. | TRBJ2-3 | TRBV20-1 | . | TGCAGTGCTAGCGACCCAGCGACCCGCACAGATACGCAGTATTTT | CSASDPATRTDTQYF
. | TRBJ2-1 | TRBV20-1 | . | TGCAGTGCTAGAGGGAGGAATGAGCAGTTCTTC | CSARGRNEQFF
few | TRBJ2-7 | TRBV19 | . | TGTGCCAGTAGTATTAGGGTCCCTGACGGAGAGCAGTACTTC | CASSIRVPDGEQYF
. | TRBJ1-1 | TRBV5-1 | . | TGCGCCAGCAGCTTGGACGGCAGAACCAACACTGAAGCTTTCTTT | CASSLDGRTNTEAFF
few | TRBJ2-5 | TRBV7-2 | TRBD2 | TGTGCCAGCAGCTTGGGGGGGATCCTCCAGACCCAGTACTTC | CASSLGGILQTQYF
few | TRBJ1-6 | TRBV19 | . | TGTGCCAGTAGCCGACAGAGCTCCTATAATTCACCCCTCCACTTT | CASSRQSSYNSPLHF
. | TRBJ2-7 | TRBV7-7 | . | TGTGCTAGCAGCTTAGCCCAAACCTACGAGCAGTACTTC | CASSLAQTYEQYF
. | TRBJ2-6 | TRBV6-1 | . | TGTGCCAGCAGCTTTCAGGGTGCTGGGGCCAACGTCCTGACTTTC | CASSFQGAGANVLTF
. | TRBJ1-1 | TRBV20-1 | . | TGCAGTGCTAGCCCTGACTCCTTGAGGACTGAAGCTTTCTTT | CSASPDSLRTEAFF
. | TRBJ1-6 | TRBV28 | TRBD1 | TGTGCCAGCAGTTCTCCCACTTACAGGGGGCGGAATTCACCCCTCCACTTT | CASSSPTYRGRNSPLHF
few | TRBJ2-7 | TRBV7-2 | . | TGTGCCAGCAGCTTTCAATTCGACGGCTACGAGCAGTACTTC | CASSFQFDGYEQYF
. | TRBJ2-1 | TRBV6-5 | TRBD2 | TGTGCCAGCAGTTACCGGACTAGGGGTTTCTACAATGAGCAGTTCTTC | CASSYRTRGFYNEQFF
few | TRBJ1-1 | TRBV20-1 | . | TGCAGTGCGAAACCACCGGGGGGGGGTAACACTGAAGCTTTCTTT | CSAKPPGGGNTEAFF
few | TRBJ1-2 | TRBV29-1 | . | TGCAGCGCAGCGGAAGCTAACTATGGCTACACCTTC | CSAAEANYGYTF
few | TRBJ1-5 | TRBV30 | . | TGTGCCTGGGGACGGGATAGCAATCAGCCCCAGCATTTT | CAWGRDSNQPQHF
. | TRBJ1-1 | TRBV21-1 | . | TGTGCCAGCAGCAAAGAGAAGGACACTGAAGCTTTCTTT | CASSKEKDTEAFF
few | TRBJ1-1 | TRBV25-1 | . | TGTGCCAGCAGTGACACGGGGGGGGTCTTTGAAGCTTTCTTT | CASSDTGGVFEAFF
. | TRBJ1-6 | TRBV6-1 | TRBD1 | TGTGCCAGCTACAGCTGGACAGGGATGGGGTCACCCCTCCACTTT | CASYSWTGMGSPLHF
. | TRBJ1-1 | TRBV20-1 | . | TGCAGTGCAGAGCGGGGGACAATGAACACTGAAGCTTTCTTT | CSAERGTMNTEAFF
. | TRBJ2-1 | TRBV2 | . | TGTGCCAGCAGAGAGACCGGGACGGTGGGCGAGCAGTTCTTC | CASRETGTVGEQFF
. | TRBJ1-2 | TRBV2 | TRBD1 | TGTGCCAGCAGTGTCGAGGGGGCAACGGATGGCTACACCTTC | CASSVEGATDGYTF
. | TRBJ1-3 | TRBV7-2 | . | TGTGCCAGCAGCCGTGACAGGGGAAACACCATATATTTT | CASSRDRGNTIYF
. | TRBJ2-5 | TRBV5-1 | . | TGCGCCAGCAGCACCGGTCAGGCCGGGGAGACCCAGTACTTC | CASSTGQAGETQYF
. | TRBJ2-6 | TRBV20-1 | . | TGCAGTGCTACGGGATTTGCTGGGGCCAACGTCCTGACTTTC | CSATGFAGANVLTF
once | TRBJ2-1 | TRBV5-4 | TRBD2 | TGTGCCAGCAGCTTGGTTGCGGGGAGCGGGGTTAGGAATGAGCAGTTCTTC | CASSLVAGSGVRNEQFF
. | TRBJ2-7 | TRBV6-1 | . | TGTGCCAGCAGTGAAGCACGGACATCAGCCTACGAGCAGTACTTC | CASSEARTSAYEQYF
. | TRBJ1-2 | TRBV28 | . | TGTGCCAGCAGTGTAGGAGGGTGGGATGGCTACACCTTC | CASSVGGWDGYTF
few | TRBJ1-5 | TRBV19 | . | TGTGCCAGTAGTATAGTTGGCAGGGGTTTCCAGCCCCAGCATTTT | CASSIVGRGFQPQHF
few | TRBJ2-1 | TRBV20-1 | TRBD2 | TGCAGTGCTAGTTTGGGGAGCGGGAGAAGAGGCAATGAGCAGTTCTTC | CSASLGSGRRGNEQFF
. | TRBJ1-5 | TRBV28 | . | TGTGCCAGCAGTCTGCGTAGGGGGGGGGCCGGGGTAGGCAATCAGCCCCAGCATTTT | CASSLRRGGAGVGNQPQHF
. | TRBJ1-3 | TRBV11-3 | TRBD1 | TGTGCCAGCAGCCCAGGACAGGGGCCTGGAAACACCATATATTTT | CASSPGQGPGNTIYF
. | TRBJ1-1 | TRBV19 | . | TGTGCCAGTAGTCTCCAGGGAAGTGAAGCTTTCTTT | CASSLQGSEAFF
. | TRBJ2-2 | TRBV7-2 | . | TGTGCCAGCAGCGCGGGACGCACCGGGGAGCTGTTTTTT | CASSAGRTGELFF
. | TRBJ1-5 | TRBV6-1 | TRBD1 | TGTGCCAGCAGTGAAGGAACAGGGGGCGGGCAGCCCCAACATTTT | CASSEGTGGGQPQHF
. | TRBJ1-1 | TRBV28 | . | TGTGCCAGCATTTTTAAGGGGACTGAAGCTTCCTTT | CASIFKGTEASF
few | TRBJ1-5 | TRBV19 | . | TGTGCCAGTACCCTAGGGAGCCTTAGCAATCAGCCCCAGCATTTT | CASTLGSLSNQPQHF
. | TRBJ2-7 | TRBV20-1 | TRBD2 | TGCAGTGCTAGAGACATAGCGGGCCCTTCCTACGAGCAGTACTTC | CSARDIAGPSYEQYF
. | TRBJ1-3 | TRBV10-3 | TRBD1 | TGTGCCATCAGGACAGGGGCCCCTGGAAACACCATATATTTT | CAIRTGAPGNTIYF
. | TRBJ2-4 | TRBV20-1 | TRBD1 | TGCAGTGCTAGAGGCCAGGACAGGGTGAACATTCAGTACTTC | CSARGQDRVNIQYF